This passage covers 10 T cell receptor beta chains from one sample sequenced in a study of vaccination and CD4 T cells after COVID-19. Oncomine TCR Beta short-read sequencing was applied to DNA from cultured CD4+ T cells. TCRdb reprocessed the PCR reads with MiXCR, giving one entry per CDR3 protein. The repertoire has tens of thousands of distinct CDR3 sequences, 60% of them found once; the top ten carry 13%. Treatment defined: 10-day PBMC culture with coronavirus spike peptide pools or control peptides (ViraFEST assay). Their antigens are not known. Material: CD4+ T cells from blood, cultured in vitro, obtained after SARS-CoV-2 vaccination. These receptors originate from a human donor who received a COVID-19 vaccine.

The CDR3 reads CASSDRVATEAFF. CDR3 coding DNA: TGTGCCAGCAGTGACCGGGTTGCCACTGAAGCTTTCTTT. V usage is TRBV2 and J usage is TRBJ1-1, with D uncertain. The CDR3 is made up of 13 amino acids. The ends were cut back, 3 bases at V and 4 bases at J, with 9 bases in the middle. The germline gives CDR1 SNHLY, CDR2 FYNNEI.

The V call is TRBV6-1, the J call TRBJ2-7; D perhaps matches TRBD1 (5 bases). Germline lookup yields CDR1 MNHNS and CDR2 SASEGT. The CDR3 has 14 amino acids. V shed 7 bases and J shed 4 bases, with 17 bases lying between them. The CDR3 region has the DNA TGTGCCAGCACGATAGGACAATTAACTTACGAGCAGTACTTC. This codes for CASTIGQLTYEQYF.

By sample fraction, this clonotype is medium-sized (0.01 to 0.1%). The chain has TRBV10-1 and TRBJ2-3; D tentatively fits TRBD1 or TRBD2 (6 bases each). The length of the CDR3 is 15 residues. Germline V gene lookup returns CDR1 WNHNN and CDR2 SYGVQD (reference sequence). V was clipped by 3 bases and J by 6 bases, with 16 bases between them. CDR3: CASSDTGAPRDTQYF. In nucleotides, the CDR3 is TGCGCCAGCAGTGATACGGGGGCTCCAAGGGATACGCAGTATTTT.

This clonotype was seen a few times. V and J are TRBV20-1 and TRBJ2-3, with TRBD2 identical over 9 bases. Germline V gives CDR1 DFQATT, CDR2 SNEGSKA (reference sequence). Trimming at V came to 2 bases and at J to 4 bases, leaving 7 bases not matched to a gene. The CDR3 runs to 15 residues. This chain's CDR3 is CSARPMTSGADTQYF. The CDR3 DNA reads TGCAGTGCTAGACCCATGACTAGCGGTGCAGATACGCAGTATTTT.

This chain links TRBV24-1 with TRBJ2-1; TRBD1 matches 7 bases. Losses at the gene ends were 4 bases for V and 5 bases for J; bases not matched to a gene: 4. Per the germline V gene, CDR1 is KGHDR and CDR2 is SFDVKD. The CDR3 has 14 residues. CDR3 in DNA: TGTGCCACCAGTGAGTCGGGACAGAACAATGAGCAGTTCTTC. It specifies CATSESGQNNEQFF.

This clonotype was detected once. This chain uses TRBV6-1 with TRBJ1-5, with TRBD1 matching over 7 bases. CDR1 MNHNS and CDR2 SASEGT come from the germline V gene. The CDR3 covers 15 residues. V shed 6 bases, J shed 2 bases, and the junction held 7 bases outside the gene matches. The CDR3 here is CASSPGTVGNQPQHF. CDR3 DNA sequence: TGTGCCAGCAGCCCCGGGACAGTAGGCAATCAGCCCCAGCATTTT.

The chain combines TRBV6-1 with TRBJ2-3; D unclear. The CDR3 contains 15 residues. The germline V and J ends were trimmed by 6 bases and 0 bases, with 13 bases remaining between them. Germline values: CDR1 MNHNS, CDR2 SASEGT. CDR3 residues: CASRGFGISTDTQYF. CDR3 in DNA: TGTGCCAGCAGGGGATTCGGCATTAGCACAGATACGCAGTATTTT.

This clonotype was counted between two and nine times. This chain joins TRBV10-2 and TRBJ2-3; 7 positions agree with TRBD2. CDR3 length: 17 amino acids. Germline V gene lookup returns CDR1 WSHSY and CDR2 SAAADI. V gave up 3 bases and J gave up 0 bases; unmatched junction bases: 9. The CDR3 loop reads CASSDGGGTTSTDTQYF. Here the CDR3 DNA reads TGCGCCAGCAGTGATGGGGGAGGGACTACTAGCACAGATACGCAGTATTTT.

The V gene is TRBV20-1, the J gene TRBJ2-5; 10 bases are a match to TRBD2. Germline CDR1 DFQATT, CDR2 SNEGSKA (reference sequence). The CDR3 consists of 15 residues. Trimming took 1 base from V and 5 from J; bases not matched to a gene: 7. This chain's CDR3 is CSARALAGVGETQYF. CDR3 DNA sequence: TGCAGTGCTAGAGCTCTAGCGGGGGTTGGGGAGACCCAGTACTTC.

This clonotype was seen a few times. J is TRBJ2-3 and V is TRBV2; TRBD1 aligns across 8 bases. Germline CDR1 SNHLY, CDR2 FYNNEI. This CDR3 has 15 amino acids. V lost 6 bases and J lost 1; bases outside the gene matches: 6. The CDR3 is CASRSPGQGTDTQYF. For the CDR3, the DNA is TGTGCCAGCAGGTCCCCGGGACAGGGCACAGATACGCAGTATTTT.